These 21 T cell receptor beta chains share one sample of origin, sequenced in a study of blood T cell repertoires in COVID-19. Profiling relied on immunoSEQ multiplex PCR, and the TCRdb table lists in-frame clones only, not all of them. The profile shows around 140,000 clones, 84% of them singletons. The sequenced sample was peripheral blood. These receptor sequences come from a human donor in a cohort sampled during active COVID-19.

The gene calls are TRBV27 and TRBJ2-3; 8 positions match TRBD2. CDR1 and CDR2 from the germline V gene are MNHEY and SMNVEV (reference sequence). Unmatched junction bases numbered 4, after V lost 3 bases and J lost 2 bases. The CDR3 has 15 amino acids. This chain's CDR3 is CASSFSGDPTDTQYF. DNA of the CDR3: TGTGCCAGCAGTTTTAGCGGGGACCCCACAGATACGCAGTATTTT.

The rearrangement links TRBV2 to TRBJ2-6; no definite D call. Trimming left V 5 bases short and J 1 base short, with 9 bases between. There are 15 residues in the CDR3. In germline, CDR1 is SNHLY, CDR2 FYNNEI. CDR3 bases: TGTGCCAGCAGTCCCCGTTTTTCTGGGGCCAACGTCCTGACTTTC. Encoded protein: CASSPRFSGANVLTF.

V usage is TRBV11-2 and J usage is TRBJ2-1; perhaps TRBD2 as D (6 bases). Germline CDR1 is SGHAT and CDR2 is FQNNGV. The length of the CDR3 is 15 residues. V was cut by 0 bases and J by 7 bases, with 13 bases left in between. The CDR3 sequence: CASSLEWNGGNEQFF. CDR3 DNA: TGTGCCAGCAGCTTAGAATGGAACGGGGGTAATGAGCAGTTCTTC.

The chain employs TRBV6-5 and TRBJ2-1; D gene uncertain. Germline lookup yields CDR1 MNHEY and CDR2 SVGAGI. There are 13 residues in the CDR3. The V end was cut by 5 bases, the J end by 5 bases, with 10 bases between. CDR3 sequence reads: CASSKSSHNEQFF. The CDR3 DNA is TGTGCCAGCAGTAAATCGTCCCACAATGAGCAGTTCTTC.

The genes are TRBV6-6 and TRBJ1-6; maybe TRBD1 (6 bases). Trimming shortened V by 5 bases and J by 7 bases, and 18 bases separated the two germline ends. Germline-derived CDR1 and CDR2 are MNHNY and SVGAGI (reference sequence). The CDR3 loop spans 16 amino acids. The CDR3 protein is CASSILQGEGNSPLHF. The CDR3 region has the DNA TGTGCCAGCAGTATACTACAGGGTGAGGGAAATTCACCCCTCCACTTT.

The chain uses TRBV6-5 and TRBJ1-4; D is possibly TRBD1 (6 bases). V dropped 6 bases and J dropped 9 bases, with 17 bases sitting between them. The CDR3 contains 14 residues. Germline V gene lookup returns CDR1 MNHEY and CDR2 SVGAGI. The DNA of the CDR3 is TGTGCCAGCAGCCTCACCCTGGGGGCTAAAAAACTGTTTTTT. This encodes CASSLTLGAKKLFF.

This sequence joins TRBV30 and TRBJ1-6, with unresolved D. This CDR3 is built from 15 residues. V was clipped by 0 bases and J by 0 bases, with 6 bases between them. Germline lookup yields CDR1 GTSNPN and CDR2 SVGIG (reference sequence). The CDR3 is CAWSVIFSYNSPLHF. The CDR3 DNA follows: TGTGCCTGGAGTGTAATATTCTCCTATAATTCACCCCTCCACTTT.

V gene TRBV6-2 or TRBV6-3 combines with J gene TRBJ2-7; D is possibly TRBD2 (5 bases). The CDR3 totals 13 residues. Trimming took 6 bases from V and 5 from J, leaving 14 bases between them. Germline CDR1 is MNHEY and CDR2 is SVGEGT. CDR3 loop: CASSPTGVDEQYF. For the CDR3, the DNA is TGTGCCAGCAGCCCGACCGGGGTGGACGAGCAGTACTTC.

The chain carries TRBV5-4 and TRBJ1-1; 8 bases align to TRBD1. The germline V gene encodes CDR1 SGHNT and CDR2 YYREEE (reference sequence). The CDR3 runs 16 residues. With V trimmed by 0 bases and J by 4 bases, 8 bases remained unmatched. CDR3 DNA sequence: TGTGCCAGCAGCTTGGATTTGACAGGGGCTGGCACTGAAGCTTTCTTT. Translating gives CASSLDLTGAGTEAFF.

The genes are TRBV30 and TRBJ2-2; TRBD2 matches at 7 bases. The junction had 14 bases not matched to a gene; V was cut back by 6 bases and J by 1 base. The CDR3 sequence is 17 residues long. CDR1 and CDR2 from the germline V gene are GTSNPN and SVGIG (reference sequence). The CDR3 bases are TGTGCCTGCTACATCCTTACGGGGGGTCGGAACACCGGGGAGCTGTTTTTT. Translating gives CACYILTGGRNTGELFF.

This rearrangement joins TRBV5-1 to TRBJ2-3; TRBD1 aligns across 11 bases. The CDR3 runs 15 residues. V shed 4 bases, J shed 4 bases, and the junction held 5 bases outside the gene matches. Germline CDR1 is SGHRS and CDR2 is YFSETQ. As DNA, the CDR3 is TGCGCCAGCAGCCCCTCGGGACAGGGGGCAGATACGCAGTATTTT. It translates to CASSPSGQGADTQYF.

This rearrangement joins TRBV19 to TRBJ1-5; TRBD1 might be the D (6 bases). The V end was cut by 1 base, the J end by 5 bases, with 12 bases between. CDR1 and CDR2 from the germline V gene are LNHDA and SQIVND (reference sequence). There are 15 residues in the CDR3. CDR3 protein: CASSIGGGSYQPQHF. The CDR3 bases are TGTGCCAGTAGTATAGGGGGGGGCTCATATCAGCCCCAGCATTTT.

The J gene is TRBJ2-4, the V gene TRBV28; a possible D gene is TRBD1 (7 bases). The germline V and J ends were trimmed by 7 bases and 2 bases, with 18 bases remaining between them. The CDR3 totals 16 residues. Germline assignment: CDR1 MDHEN and CDR2 SYDVKM. CDR3 loop: CASIPRGAVTKNIQYF. The CDR3 DNA reads as TGTGCCAGCATCCCCAGGGGGGCAGTAACCAAAAACATTCAGTACTTC.

The CDR3 loop is CASSRDRSTDTQYF. The CDR3 coding sequence is TGTGCCAGCAGCCGGGACAGGAGCACAGATACGCAGTATTTT. The chain is built from TRBV11-3 and TRBJ2-3; 8 nucleotides match TRBD1. V shed 5 bases, J shed 0 bases, and the junction held 1 base outside the gene matches. The CDR3 totals 14 residues. Germline lookup yields CDR1 SGHNT and CDR2 YENEEA. The full variable domain, completed using reference TRBV11-3 and TRBJ2-3, is EAGVVQSPRYKIIEKKQPVAFWCNPISGHNTLYWYLQNLGQGPELLIRYENEEAVDDSQLPKDRFSAERLKGVDSTLKIQPAELGDSAVYLCASSRDRSTDTQYFGPGTRLTVL.

V gene TRBV10-3 combines with J gene TRBJ2-7; TRBD2 matches 8 bases. The CDR3 contains 13 residues. V gave up 4 bases and J gave up 5 bases; unmatched junction bases: 4. Germline V gene data show CDR1 as ENHRY and CDR2 as SYGVKD. The chain's CDR3 is CAISGAGGDEQYF. As DNA, the CDR3 is TGTGCCATCAGTGGGGCCGGGGGGGACGAGCAGTACTTC.

The V and J genes are TRBV15 and TRBJ2-3; a weak D match, TRBD1 (5 bases). The CDR3 totals 13 residues. Between the trimmed V and J ends, which lost 7 bases and 4 bases, there was a span of 12 bases. Germline V gives CDR1 LNHNV, CDR2 YYDKDF (reference sequence). In DNA, the CDR3 is TGTGCCACCAACCAGGGAAAGTCAGATACGCAGTATTTT. Translating it yields CATNQGKSDTQYF.

The chain joins TRBV30 to TRBJ1-2, with TRBD1 identical over 9 bases. Unmatched junction bases numbered 12, after V lost 3 bases and J lost 7 bases. The CDR3 totals 15 residues. CDR1 and CDR2 from the germline V gene are GTSNPN and SVGIG (reference sequence). CDR3 DNA sequence: TGTGCCTGGAGCGACTTTTTAGGGACAGGGCCTGGCTACACCTTC. Translated: CAWSDFLGTGPGYTF.

The chain employs TRBV2 and TRBJ2-7; D remains unclear. V gave up 7 bases and J gave up 0 bases, with 10 bases separating them. From germline, CDR1 is SNHLY and CDR2 FYNNEI. The CDR3 sequence is 13 residues long. This chain's CDR3 is CASNLQSSYEQYV. CDR3 coding DNA: TGTGCCAGCAATTTACAGAGCTCCTACGAGCAGTACGTC.

The chain joins TRBV7-8 to TRBJ1-6; the D is unclear. Deletions cut 4 bases from V and 10 bases from J, with 14 bases between. The CDR3 runs to 14 residues. The germline gives CDR1 SGHVS, CDR2 FQNEAQ. The CDR3: CASSSSGRESPLHF. For the CDR3, the DNA is TGTGCCAGCAGCTCCTCTGGTCGGGAATCACCCCTCCACTTT.

The V gene is TRBV3-1 (or the pseudogene TRBV3-2), the J gene TRBJ2-2; TRBD2 aligns across 8 bases. The CDR3 spans 17 residues. Losses at the gene ends were 0 bases for V and 4 bases for J; bases not matched to a gene: 7. The germline V gene encodes CDR1 LGHDT and CDR2 YNNKEL (reference sequence). The CDR3 here is CASSQDPGGPATGELFF. CDR3 coding DNA: TGTGCCAGCAGCCAAGATCCGGGGGGGCCGGCCACCGGGGAGCTGTTTTTT.

The chain combines TRBV2 with TRBJ1-2; D unclear. The CDR3 covers 13 residues. Germline V gene sequence: CDR1 SNHLY, CDR2 FYNNEI. Trimming took off 5 bases at V and 3 bases at J, with 10 bases between the two ends. The CDR3 here is CASSTPGDYGYTF. CDR3 DNA: TGTGCCAGCAGTACCCCAGGTGACTATGGCTACACCTTC.